This TCR beta chain was identified during a study of identical twins. MiXCR was run by TCRdb on the 5' RACE reads, yielding one entry per CDR3 protein. The sample contains about 660,000 distinct CDR3 sequences, over 8.5% of which appear only once. Germline trimming cut 6 bases from V and 4 bases from J; bases unmatched to any gene: 8. The CDR3 is made up of 14 amino acids. Note on this clonotype: Its target is unknown.

Points from the study as a whole: Among monozygotic twins, out-of-frame TCR alpha sharing exceeded what models predicted.

The sample also formed part of further work on yellow fever vaccine responses in identical twins. That paper notes: Twins reportedly showed a vaccine T cell response that seemed partly convergent and partly personalized.

The clonotype was recovered from a woman aged 18-35 years in good health. This sequence joins TRBV12-3 or TRBV12-4 and TRBJ2-5; 7 bases map to TRBD2. Sequencing was done on a sample of PBMCs. For the CDR3, the DNA is TGTGCCAGCAGAAGGTGGGCTAGCGGAGAGACCCAGTACTTC. Amino acids: CASRRWASGETQYF.